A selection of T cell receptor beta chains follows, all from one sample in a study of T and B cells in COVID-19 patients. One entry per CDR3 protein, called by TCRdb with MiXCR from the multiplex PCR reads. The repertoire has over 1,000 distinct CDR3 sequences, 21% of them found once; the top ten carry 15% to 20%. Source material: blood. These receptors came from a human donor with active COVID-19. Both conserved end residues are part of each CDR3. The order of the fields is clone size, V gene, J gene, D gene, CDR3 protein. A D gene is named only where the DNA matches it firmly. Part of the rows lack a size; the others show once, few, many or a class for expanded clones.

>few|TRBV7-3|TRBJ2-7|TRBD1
CASSLTGQGPYEQYF
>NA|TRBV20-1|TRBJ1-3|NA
CSAVGGIGNTIYF
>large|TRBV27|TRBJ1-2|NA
CASSFTGIRSYGYTF
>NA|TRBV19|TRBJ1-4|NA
CASSMGQINEKLFF
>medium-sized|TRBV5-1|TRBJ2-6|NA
CASSPTGTGANVLTF
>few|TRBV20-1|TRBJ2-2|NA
CSAQGHTRAGELFF
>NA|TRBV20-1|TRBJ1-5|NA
CSARRAGGGNQPQHF
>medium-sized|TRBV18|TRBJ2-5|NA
CASSPSLADILETQYF
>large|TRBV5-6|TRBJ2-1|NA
CASRRDGQEPWQFF
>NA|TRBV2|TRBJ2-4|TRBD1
CASKGTGRYMVKNIQYF
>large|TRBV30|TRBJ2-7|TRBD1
CAWVAGGIPYEQYF
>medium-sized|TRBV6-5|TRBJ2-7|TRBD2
CVSHAGGEFEQYF
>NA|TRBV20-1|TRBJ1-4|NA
CSAREVTAYEKLFF
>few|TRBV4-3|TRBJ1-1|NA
CASSQETLLNTEAFF
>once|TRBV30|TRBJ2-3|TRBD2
CAWSGLAGGPKTQYF
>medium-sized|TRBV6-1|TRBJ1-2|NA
CASNEGGRSGYTF
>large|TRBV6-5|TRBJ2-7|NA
CASRGGYEQYF
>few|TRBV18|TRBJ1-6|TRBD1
CASSPWTGADNSPLHF
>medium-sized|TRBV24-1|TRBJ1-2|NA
CATSDPGTSYGYTF
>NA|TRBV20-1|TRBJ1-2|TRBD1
CSARDPPDRGDGYTF
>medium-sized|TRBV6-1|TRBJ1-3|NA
CASSGHYGNTIYF
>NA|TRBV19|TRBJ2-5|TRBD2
CASSIQGGLAGKRETQYF
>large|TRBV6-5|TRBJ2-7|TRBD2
CASSDSGSIYEQYF
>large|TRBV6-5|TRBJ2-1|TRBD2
CASKMTSGRFNEQFF
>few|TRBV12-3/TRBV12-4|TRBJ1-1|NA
CASRTILDIRNTEAFF
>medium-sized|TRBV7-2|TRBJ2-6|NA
CASTRQSFSGANVLTF
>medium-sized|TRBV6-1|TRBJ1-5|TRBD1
CASSRAGTGQLGQPQHF
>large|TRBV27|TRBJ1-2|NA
CASRPGQGRGYGYTF
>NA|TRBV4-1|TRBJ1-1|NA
CASSQRSDTEAFF
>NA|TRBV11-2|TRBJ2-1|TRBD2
CASSVGASGIFEFF
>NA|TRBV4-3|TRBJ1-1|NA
CASSPREEGTEAFF
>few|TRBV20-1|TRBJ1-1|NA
CSAPSLLKTEAFF
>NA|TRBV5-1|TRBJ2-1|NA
CASSPHPTGNEQFF
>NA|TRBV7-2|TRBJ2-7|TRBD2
CASSFPHESSGRALYEQYF
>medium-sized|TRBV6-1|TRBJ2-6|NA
CASTRGLSGANVLTF
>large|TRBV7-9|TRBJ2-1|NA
CASSLREGAAIEQFF
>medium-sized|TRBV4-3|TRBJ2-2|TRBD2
CASSLSGTETGELFF
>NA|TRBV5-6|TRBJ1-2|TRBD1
CDRSLTAGGRINYGYTF
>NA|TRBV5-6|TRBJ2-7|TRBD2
CASSSLTGTSGKPFEQYF
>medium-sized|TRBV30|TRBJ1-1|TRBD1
CAWSVPGTVFEAFF
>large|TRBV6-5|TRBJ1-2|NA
CATTEGNGYTF
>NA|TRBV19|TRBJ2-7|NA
CASSHTGAEQYF